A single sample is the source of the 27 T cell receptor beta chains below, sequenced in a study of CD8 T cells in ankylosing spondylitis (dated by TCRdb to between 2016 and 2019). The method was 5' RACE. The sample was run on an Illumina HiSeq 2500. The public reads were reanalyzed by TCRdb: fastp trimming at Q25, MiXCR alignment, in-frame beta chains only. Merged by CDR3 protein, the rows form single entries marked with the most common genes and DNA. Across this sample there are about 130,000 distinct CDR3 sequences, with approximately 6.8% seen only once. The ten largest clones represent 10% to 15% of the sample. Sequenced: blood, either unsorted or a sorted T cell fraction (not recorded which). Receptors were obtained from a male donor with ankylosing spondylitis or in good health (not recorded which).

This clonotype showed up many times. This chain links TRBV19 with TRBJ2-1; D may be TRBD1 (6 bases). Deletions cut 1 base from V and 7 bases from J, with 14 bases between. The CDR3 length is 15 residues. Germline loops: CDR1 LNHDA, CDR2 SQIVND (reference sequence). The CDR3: CASSIAGGPGNEQFF. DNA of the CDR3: TGTGCCAGTAGTATAGCTGGGGGCCCGGGAAATGAGCAGTTCTTC.

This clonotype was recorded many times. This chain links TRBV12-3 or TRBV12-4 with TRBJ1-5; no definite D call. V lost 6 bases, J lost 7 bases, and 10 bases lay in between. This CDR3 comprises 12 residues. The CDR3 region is CASSPRRQPQHF. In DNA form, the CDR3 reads TGTGCCAGCAGCCCGAGGAGGCAGCCCCAGCATTTT.

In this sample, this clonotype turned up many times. This chain's CDR3 is CASSLEMNTEAFF. The DNA for the CDR3 is TGTGCCAGCAGCTTAGAAATGAACACTGAAGCTTTCTTT. The chain carries TRBV7-3 and TRBJ1-1; unclear D gene. CDR3 size: 13 residues. Germline CDR1 SGHTA, CDR2 FQGTGA. The germline V and J ends were trimmed by 2 bases and 0 bases, with 4 bases remaining between them.

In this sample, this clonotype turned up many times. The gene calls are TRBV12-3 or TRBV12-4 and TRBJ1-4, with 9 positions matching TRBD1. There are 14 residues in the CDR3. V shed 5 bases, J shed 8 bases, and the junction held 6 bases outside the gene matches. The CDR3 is CASSEQGAREKLFF. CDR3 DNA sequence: TGTGCCAGCAGTGAACAGGGGGCGCGGGAAAAACTGTTTTTT.

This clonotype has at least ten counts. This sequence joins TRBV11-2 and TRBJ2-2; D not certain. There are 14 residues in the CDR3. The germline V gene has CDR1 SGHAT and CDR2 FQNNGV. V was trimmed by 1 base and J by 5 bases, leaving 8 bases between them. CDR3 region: CASSLVARTGELFF. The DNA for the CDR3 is TGTGCCAGCAGCTTAGTTGCTAGGACCGGGGAGCTGTTTTTT.

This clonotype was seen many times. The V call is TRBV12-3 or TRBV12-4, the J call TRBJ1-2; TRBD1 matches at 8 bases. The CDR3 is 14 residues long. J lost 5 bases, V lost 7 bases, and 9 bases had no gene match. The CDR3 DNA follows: TGTGCCAGCACCCTTCAGGGGGCGCGGTATGGCTACACCTTC. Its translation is CASTLQGARYGYTF.

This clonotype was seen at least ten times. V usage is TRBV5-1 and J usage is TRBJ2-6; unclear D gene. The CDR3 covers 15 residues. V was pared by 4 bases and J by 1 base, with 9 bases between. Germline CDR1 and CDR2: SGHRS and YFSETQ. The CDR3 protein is CASSKTVSGANVLTF. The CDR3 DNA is TGCGCCAGCAGCAAGACGGTTTCTGGGGCCAACGTCCTGACTTTC.

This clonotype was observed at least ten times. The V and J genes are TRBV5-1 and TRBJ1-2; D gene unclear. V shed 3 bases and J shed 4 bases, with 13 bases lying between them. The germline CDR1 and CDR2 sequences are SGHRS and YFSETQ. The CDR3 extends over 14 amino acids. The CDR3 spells CASSYSGEGYGYTF. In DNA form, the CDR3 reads TGCGCCAGCAGCTACTCCGGGGAGGGCTATGGCTACACCTTC.

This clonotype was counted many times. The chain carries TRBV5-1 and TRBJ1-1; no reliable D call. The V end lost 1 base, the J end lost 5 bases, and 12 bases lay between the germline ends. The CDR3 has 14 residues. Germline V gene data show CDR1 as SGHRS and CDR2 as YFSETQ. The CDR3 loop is CASSLNMAWTEAFF. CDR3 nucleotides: TGCGCCAGCAGCTTGAACATGGCGTGGACTGAAGCTTTCTTT.

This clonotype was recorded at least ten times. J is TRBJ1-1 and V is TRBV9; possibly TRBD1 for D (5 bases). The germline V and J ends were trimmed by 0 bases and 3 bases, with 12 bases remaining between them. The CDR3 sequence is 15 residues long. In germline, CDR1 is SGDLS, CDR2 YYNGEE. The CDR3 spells CASSVGSGADTEAFF. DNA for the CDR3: TGTGCCAGCAGCGTAGGTTCCGGGGCGGACACTGAAGCTTTCTTT.

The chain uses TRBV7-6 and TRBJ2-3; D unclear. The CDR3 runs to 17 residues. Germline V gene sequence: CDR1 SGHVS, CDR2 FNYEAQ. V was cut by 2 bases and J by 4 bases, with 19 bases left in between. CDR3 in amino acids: CASSLKRYERGADTQYF. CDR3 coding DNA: TGTGCCAGCAGCTTAAAGCGTTACGAAAGAGGAGCAGATACGCAGTATTTT.

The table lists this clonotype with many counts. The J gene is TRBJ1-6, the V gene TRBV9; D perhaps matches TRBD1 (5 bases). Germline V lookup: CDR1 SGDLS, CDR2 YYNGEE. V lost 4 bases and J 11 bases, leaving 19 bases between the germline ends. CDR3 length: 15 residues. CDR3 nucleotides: TGTGCCAGCAGCCCAGGGACGCACAATTCTGCACCCCTCCACTTT. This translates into CASSPGTHNSAPLHF.

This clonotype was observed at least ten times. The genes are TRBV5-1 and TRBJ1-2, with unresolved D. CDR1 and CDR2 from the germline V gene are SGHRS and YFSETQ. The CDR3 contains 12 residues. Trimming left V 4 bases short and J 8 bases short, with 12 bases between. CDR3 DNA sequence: TGCGCCAGCAGCGAACCACAAGGAGGCTACACCTTC. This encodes CASSEPQGGYTF.

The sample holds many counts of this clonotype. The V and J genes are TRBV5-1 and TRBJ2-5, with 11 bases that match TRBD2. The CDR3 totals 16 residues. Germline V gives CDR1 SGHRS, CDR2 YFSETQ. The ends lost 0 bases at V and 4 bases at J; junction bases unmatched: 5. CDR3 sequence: CASSLALAGDGETQYF. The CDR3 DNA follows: TGCGCCAGCAGCTTGGCACTAGCGGGAGACGGAGAGACCCAGTACTTC.

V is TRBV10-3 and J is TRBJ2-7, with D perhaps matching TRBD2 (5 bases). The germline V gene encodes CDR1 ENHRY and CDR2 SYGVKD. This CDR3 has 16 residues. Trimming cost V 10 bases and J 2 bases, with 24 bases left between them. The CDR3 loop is CATRRRVEGSAYEQYF. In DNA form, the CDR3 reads TGTGCCACCAGGCGTCGGGTGGAAGGGAGCGCCTACGAGCAGTACTTC.

CDR3 DNA sequence: TGTGCCAGCAGTTCATCCAGTCGGGGTAATGAAAAACTGTTTTTT. Amino acids: CASSSSSRGNEKLFF. The chain joins TRBV27 to TRBJ1-4; D gene uncertain. V was trimmed by 4 bases and J by 4 bases, leaving 13 bases between them. This CDR3 spans 15 amino acids. The germline CDR1 and CDR2 sequences are MNHEY and SMNVEV (reference sequence).

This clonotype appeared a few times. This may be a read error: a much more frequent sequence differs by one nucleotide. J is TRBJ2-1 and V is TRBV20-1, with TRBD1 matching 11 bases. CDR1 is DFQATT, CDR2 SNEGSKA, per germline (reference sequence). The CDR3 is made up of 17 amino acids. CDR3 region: CCARSGTGGFDSDEQFF. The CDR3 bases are TGCTGTGCTAGATCGGGGACAGGGGGTTTTGATAGCGATGAGCAGTTCTTC.

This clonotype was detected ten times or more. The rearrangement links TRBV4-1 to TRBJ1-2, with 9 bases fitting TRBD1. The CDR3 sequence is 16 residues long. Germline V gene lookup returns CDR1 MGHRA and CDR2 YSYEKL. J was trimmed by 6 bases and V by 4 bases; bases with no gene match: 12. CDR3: CASSPQPGRDRDGYTF. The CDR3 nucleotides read TGCGCCAGCAGCCCCCAACCGGGTAGGGACAGGGATGGCTACACCTTC.

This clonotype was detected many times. The CDR3 nucleotides are TGCAGCGTCGCCGGACAGATCTATGGCTACACCTTC. Its protein product is CSVAGQIYGYTF. V gene TRBV29-1 combines with J gene TRBJ1-2; possibly TRBD1 for D (6 bases). The CDR3 has 12 amino acids. Looked up from germline, CDR1 is SQVTM and CDR2 is ANQGSEA. The germline V and J ends were trimmed by 6 bases and 4 bases, with 12 bases remaining between them.

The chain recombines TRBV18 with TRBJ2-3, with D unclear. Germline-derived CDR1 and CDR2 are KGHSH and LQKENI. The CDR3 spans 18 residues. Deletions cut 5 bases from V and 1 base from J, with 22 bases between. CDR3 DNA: TGTGCCAGCTCAACCAGTGTGACCATCGCTCTCGGCACAGATACGCAGTATTTT. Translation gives CASSTSVTIALGTDTQYF.

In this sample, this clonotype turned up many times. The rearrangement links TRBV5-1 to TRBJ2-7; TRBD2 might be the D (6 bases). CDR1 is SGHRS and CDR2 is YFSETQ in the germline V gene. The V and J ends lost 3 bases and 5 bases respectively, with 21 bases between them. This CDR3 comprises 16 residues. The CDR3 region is CASSYPGRRDNHEQYF. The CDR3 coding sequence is TGCGCCAGCAGCTACCCGGGACGGAGGGATAACCACGAGCAGTACTTC.

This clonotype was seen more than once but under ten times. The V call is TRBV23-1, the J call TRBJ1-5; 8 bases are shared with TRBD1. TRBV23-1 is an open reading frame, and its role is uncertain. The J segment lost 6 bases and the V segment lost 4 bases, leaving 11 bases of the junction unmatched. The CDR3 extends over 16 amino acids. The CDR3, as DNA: TGCGCCAGCAGTCTCATCGGAGACAGGGGTTGTCAGCCCCAGCATTTT. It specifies CASSLIGDRGCQPQHF.

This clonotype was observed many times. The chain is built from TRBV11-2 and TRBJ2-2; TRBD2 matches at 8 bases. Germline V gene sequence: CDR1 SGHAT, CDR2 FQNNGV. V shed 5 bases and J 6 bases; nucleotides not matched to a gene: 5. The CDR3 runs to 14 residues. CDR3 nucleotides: TGTGCCAGCAGCATCAGCGGGAGTGCCGGGGAGCTGTTTTTT. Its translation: CASSISGSAGELFF.

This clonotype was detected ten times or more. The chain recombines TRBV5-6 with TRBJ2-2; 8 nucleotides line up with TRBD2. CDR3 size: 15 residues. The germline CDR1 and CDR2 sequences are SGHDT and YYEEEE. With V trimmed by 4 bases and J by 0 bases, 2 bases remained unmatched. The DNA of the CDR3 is TGTGCCAGCAGCCTAGCGGGCCCGAACACCGGGGAGCTGTTTTTT. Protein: CASSLAGPNTGELFF.

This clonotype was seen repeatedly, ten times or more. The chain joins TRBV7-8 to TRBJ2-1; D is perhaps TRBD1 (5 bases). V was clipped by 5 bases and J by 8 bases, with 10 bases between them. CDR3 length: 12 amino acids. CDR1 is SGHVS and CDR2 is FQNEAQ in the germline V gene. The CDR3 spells CASSGRVHEQFF. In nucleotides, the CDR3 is TGTGCCAGCAGCGGCAGGGTACATGAGCAGTTCTTC. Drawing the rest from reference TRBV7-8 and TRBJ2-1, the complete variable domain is GAGVSQSPRYKVAKRGQDVALRCDPISGHVSLFWYQQALGQGPEFLTYFQNEAQLDKSGLPSDRFFAERPEGSVSTLKIQRTQQEDSAVYLCASSGRVHEQFFGPGTRLTVL.

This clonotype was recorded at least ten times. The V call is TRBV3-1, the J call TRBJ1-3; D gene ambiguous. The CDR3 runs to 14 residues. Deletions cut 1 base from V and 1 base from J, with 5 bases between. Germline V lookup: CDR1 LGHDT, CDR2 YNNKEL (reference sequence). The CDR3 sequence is CASSQGTSGNTIYF. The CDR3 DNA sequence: TGTGCCAGCAGCCAAGGGACGTCTGGAAACACCATATATTTT.

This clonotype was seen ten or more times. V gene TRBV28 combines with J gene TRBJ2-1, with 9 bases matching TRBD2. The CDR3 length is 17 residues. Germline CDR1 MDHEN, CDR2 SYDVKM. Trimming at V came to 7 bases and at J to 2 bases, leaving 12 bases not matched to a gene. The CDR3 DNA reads TGTGCCAGCACCTTAGCGGGGCGGGAGGGGCCCTACAATGAGCAGTTCTTC. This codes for CASTLAGREGPYNEQFF.